Below, one T cell receptor beta chain is given with its context. Data came from immunoSEQ multiplex PCR; TCRdb stores just in-frame clones and leaves some out. Counted here are 250,000 to 300,000 clones, roughly 90% occurring once; the ten biggest clones make up 11%. This sample was included in a study of blood T cell repertoires in COVID-19. The Seattle patients joined while their infection was active and were tracked longitudinally afterward. V lost 3 bases and J lost 4; bases outside the gene matches: 9. The germline V gene encodes CDR1 SGDLS and CDR2 YYNGEE. CDR3 length: 16 residues. The sample comprised peripheral blood. This TCR was sampled from a woman in her twenties or thirties with COVID-19, enrolled during active disease. The chain has TRBV9 and TRBJ2-5; the match to TRBD2 covers 10 bases. As DNA, the CDR3 is TGTGCCAGCAGCGCCGGGACTAGCGTATCAGGAGAGACCCAGTACTTC. It codes for CASSAGTSVSGETQYF. Drawing the rest from reference TRBV9 and TRBJ2-5, the complete variable domain is DSGVTQTPKHLITATGQRVTLRCSPRSGDLSVYWYQQSLDQGLQFLIQYYNGEERAKGNILERFSAQQFPDLHSELNLSSLELGDSALYFCASSAGTSVSGETQYFGPGTRLLVL.